This T cell receptor beta chain was identified during a study of control samples from healthy donors and cancer patients. Germline V gene sequence: CDR1 KGHSH, CDR2 LQKENI. CDR3 length equals 15 residues. Trimming cost V 7 bases and J 6 bases, with 21 bases left between them. Measured with immunoSEQ multiplex PCR; TCRdb has only the in-frame clones, and not every one. The data contain around 120,000 clones, about nine tenths of them singletons. The sample was blood. V and J are TRBV18 and TRBJ1-2; TRBD1 is a possible D gene (5 bases). This receptor was taken from a man aged 40-49 years in good health. CDR3 sequence: CASCTTGGGMNGYTF. Written as DNA, the CDR3 is TGTGCCAGCTGCACCACCGGGGGGGGAATGAATGGCTACACCTTC.